This TCR beta chain is from a study of blood T cell repertoires in COVID-19. The wider study: COVID-19 samples collected from the United States, Italy and Spain covered acute and convalescent phases. Sources were T cells, B-cell-depleted T cells, or PBMCs; the material itself was cDNA or gDNA.

In Seattle, patients joined the study during active infection and were tracked longitudinally. Source study methods: It was from reference gene primer amplification that nucleated cell counts were estimated. The repertoire was sequenced with immunoSEQ multiplex PCR; TCRdb's copy has only in-frame clones and lacks some. The V and J calls and clone size were taken over from that table, and D and trimming were inferred from the DNA. This table has about 98,000 clones, around 90% appearing once. Germline CDR1 and CDR2: MNHEY and SVGAGI. V was cut by 4 bases and J by 2 bases, with 8 bases left in between. This CDR3 spans 13 amino acids.

The V call is TRBV6-5, the J call TRBJ2-5; D call uncertain. The sequenced material came from peripheral blood. This TCR was sampled from a woman aged 50 to 60 with COVID-19, enrolled during active disease. This chain's CDR3 is CASSSQLQETQYF. The CDR3 DNA sequence: TGTGCCAGCAGTTCCCAGTTACAAGAGACCCAGTACTTC.